The clone carrying this T cell receptor beta chain showed up many times. As yet, its antigen is unknown. TCR beta CDR3 regions were amplified from RNA transcripts. The TCR CDR3 first-round RT-PCR relied on the HTBI primer set. From the multiplex PCR reads, TCRdb called clonotypes with MiXCR, one entry per CDR3 protein. The sample lists around 340,000 distinct CDR3 sequences; 21% were seen once. The CDR3 covers 16 residues. The ends were cut back, 6 bases at V and 4 bases at J, with 18 bases in the middle. Germline V gene lookup returns CDR1 SNHLY and CDR2 FYNNEI. This sample is drawn from a study of T cells in Graves' hyperthyroidism and ophthalmopathy. Across the whole study: Peripheral blood draws took place at initial diagnosis, ahead of any treatment.

Whole-study findings and limits: Among thyroid clonotypes expanded above 0.001, most also appeared in blood.

PBMCs were collected from a roughly 10 ml volume of fresh peripheral blood. V gene TRBV2 combines with J gene TRBJ2-2, with D perhaps assigned TRBD1 or TRBD2 (7 bases each). Sequencing was performed on blood. This clonotype was obtained from a woman aged 45 to 65 with Graves' hyperthyroidism. The CDR3 DNA reads TGTGCCAGCAGAGCGCAGGGGGGGATTCGCACCGGGGAGCTGTTTTTT. This gives the protein CASRAQGGIRTGELFF.